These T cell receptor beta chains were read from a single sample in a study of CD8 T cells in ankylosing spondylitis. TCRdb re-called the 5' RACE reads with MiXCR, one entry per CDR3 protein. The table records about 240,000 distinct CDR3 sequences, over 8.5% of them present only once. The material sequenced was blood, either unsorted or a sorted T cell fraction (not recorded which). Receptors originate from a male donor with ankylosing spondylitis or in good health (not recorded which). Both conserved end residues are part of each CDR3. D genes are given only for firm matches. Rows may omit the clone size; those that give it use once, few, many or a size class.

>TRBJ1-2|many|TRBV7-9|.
TGTGCCAGCAGCTCCCGGGACCCTGACTATGGCTACACCTTC
CASSSRDPDYGYTF
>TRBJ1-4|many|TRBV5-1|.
TGCGCCAGCAGCTTATCAGGGATGTCGGAAAAACTGTTTTTT
CASSLSGMSEKLFF
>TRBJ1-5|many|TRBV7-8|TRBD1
TGTGCCAGCAGCTTAATGACAGGGGATGGGCCCCAGCATTTT
CASSLMTGDGPQHF
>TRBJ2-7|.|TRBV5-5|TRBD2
TGTGCCAGCAGCTTGGATCCTAGCGGGGGCGGCGAGCAGTACTTC
CASSLDPSGGGEQYF
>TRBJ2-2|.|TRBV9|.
TGTGCCAGCAGCGCCCCGATAGGGGACACCGGGGAGCTGTTTTTT
CASSAPIGDTGELFF
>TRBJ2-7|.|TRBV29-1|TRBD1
TGCAGCGTTGGGGACAGCCAAACCTACGAGCAGTACTTC
CSVGDSQTYEQYF
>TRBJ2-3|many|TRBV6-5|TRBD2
TGTGCCAGCAGTTACTCGTCTCGGCGGGGGGGGGTGTCAGATACGCAGTATTTT
CASSYSSRRGGVSDTQYF
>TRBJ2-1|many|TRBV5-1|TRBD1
TGCGCCAGCAGCGTAATGGGACAGGGGGCGTCCAATGAGCAGTTCTTC
CASSVMGQGASNEQFF
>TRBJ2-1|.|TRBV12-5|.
TGTGCTAGTGGTTTGGTACTCTTCGGGATTGGACAGAGAACCTACAATGAGCAGTTCTTC
CASGLVLFGIGQRTYNEQFF
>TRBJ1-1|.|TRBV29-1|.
TGCAGCGTAGGAGGGGACACTGAAGCTTTCTTT
CSVGGDTEAFF
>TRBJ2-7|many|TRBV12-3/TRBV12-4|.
TGTGCCAGCAGTTCTTCCGGGACAAACCTTTTCTACGAGCAGTACTTC
CASSSSGTNLFYEQYF
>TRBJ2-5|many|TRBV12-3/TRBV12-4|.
TGTGCCAGCAGCCACGCCCGTTCTGGGACCCAGTACTTC
CASSHARSGTQYF
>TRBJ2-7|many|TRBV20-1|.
TGCAGTGCCACGAGGGCGGAATCCTACGAGCAGTACTTC
CSATRAESYEQYF
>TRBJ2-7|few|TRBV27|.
TGTGCCAGCAGTTTTTTGCAGGTTGGCGAGCAGTACTTC
CASSFLQVGEQYF
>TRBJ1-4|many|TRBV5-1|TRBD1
TGCGCCAGCAGCCCGACCTCGACAGGGGATGAAAAACTGTTTTTT
CASSPTSTGDEKLFF
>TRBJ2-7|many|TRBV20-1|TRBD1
TGCAGTGCTAGGGGGCTTCCGGGACAGGGGTTCGAGCAGTACTTC
CSARGLPGQGFEQYF
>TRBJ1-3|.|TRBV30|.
TGTGCCTGGAGGACTCCCGAACAGGGTGATGGGGACACCATATATTTT
CAWRTPEQGDGDTIYF
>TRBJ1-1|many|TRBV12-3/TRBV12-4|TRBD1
TGTGCCAGCAGTTTGTACAAGATGAGGACAGGGTTACCCACTGAAGCTTTCTTT
CASSLYKMRTGLPTEAFF
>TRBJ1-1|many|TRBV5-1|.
TGCGCCAGCAGCCCTCGCGGCGACACTGAAGCTTTCTTT
CASSPRGDTEAFF
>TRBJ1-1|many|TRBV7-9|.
TGTGCCAGCAGCCGCCCCCTCACTGAAGCTTTCTTT
CASSRPLTEAFF
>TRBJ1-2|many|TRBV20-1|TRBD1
TGCAGTGCCGCAGGGACAGCTGTCGGCTACACCTTC
CSAAGTAVGYTF
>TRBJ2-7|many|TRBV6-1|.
TGTGCCAGCAGTGATTGGGGAGGGGCAGGACAGTACGAGCAGTACTTC
CASSDWGGAGQYEQYF
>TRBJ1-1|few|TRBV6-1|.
TGTGCCAGCAGTGAAGAAGGTTATAGGGGAGTCGTCACTGAAGCTTTCTTT
CASSEEGYRGVVTEAFF
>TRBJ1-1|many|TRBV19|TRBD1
TGTGCCAGTAGCTCAGGGGGCCACACTGAAGCTTTCTTT
CASSSGGHTEAFF
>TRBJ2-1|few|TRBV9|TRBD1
TGTGCCAGCAGCCCACAAGGACAGGGAGCCTACAATGAGCAGTTCTTC
CASSPQGQGAYNEQFF
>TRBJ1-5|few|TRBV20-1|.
TGCAGTGCTAGTAGGGCCCGGGGATTCGGTCCCCAGCATTTT
CSASRARGFGPQHF
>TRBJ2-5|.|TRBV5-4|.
TGTGCCAGCAGCGTCGACCCAGGGGAGACCCAGTACTTC
CASSVDPGETQYF
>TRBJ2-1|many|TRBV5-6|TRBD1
TGTGCCAGCAGCCTAAGACAGGGGGATTGGAATGAGCAGTTCTTC
CASSLRQGDWNEQFF
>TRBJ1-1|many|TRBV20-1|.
TGCAGTGCCAGCCCCGGGACGAACACTGAAGCTTTCTTT
CSASPGTNTEAFF
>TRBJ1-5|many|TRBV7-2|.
TGTGCCAGCAGCTTAACTCGGGACCCCGGTCAGCCCCAGCATTTT
CASSLTRDPGQPQHF
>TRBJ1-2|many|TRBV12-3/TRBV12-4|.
TGTGCCAGCAGCCATGGACACTCTGGCTATGGCTACACCTTC
CASSHGHSGYGYTF
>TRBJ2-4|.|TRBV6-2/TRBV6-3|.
TGTGCCAGCAGTTACTCGAGTATCCAGGGTGCAAAAAACATTCAGTACTTC
CASSYSSIQGAKNIQYF
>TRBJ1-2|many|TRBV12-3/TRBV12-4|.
TGTGCCAGCAGACTTGACAACAGCCGTCACACCTTC
CASRLDNSRHTF
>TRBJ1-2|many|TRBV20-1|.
TGCAGTGCTAGAGGGGGGCGGGGCAGGGACTATGGCTACACCTTC
CSARGGRGRDYGYTF
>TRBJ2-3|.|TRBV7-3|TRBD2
TGTGCCAGCTGTTCCGGGACTAGCGGGGAGTCCCCGGACACAGATACGCAGTATTTT
CASCSGTSGESPDTDTQYF
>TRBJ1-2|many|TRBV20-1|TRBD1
TGCAGTGCTGTCAGGACAGGGGGCTCCTATGGCTACACCTTC
CSAVRTGGSYGYTF
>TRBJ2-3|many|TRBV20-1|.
TGCAGTGCTAGAGATCCCCGTGAGACAGATACGCAGTATTTT
CSARDPRETDTQYF
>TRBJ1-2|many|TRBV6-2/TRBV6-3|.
TGTGCCAGCAGTTGGGGGTACGAGGGCTACACCTTC
CASSWGYEGYTF
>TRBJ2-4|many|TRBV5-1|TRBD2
TGCGCCAGCAGCGGCTCTAGCGGTTTAGCCAAAAACATTCAGTACTTC
CASSGSSGLAKNIQYF
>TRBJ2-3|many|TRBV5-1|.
TGCGCCAGCAGCTGGGGGCAGGGGAGGACAGATACGCAGTATTTT
CASSWGQGRTDTQYF
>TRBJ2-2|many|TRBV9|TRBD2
TGTGCCAGCACTCACGGGGGGGGCCGTACCGGGGAGCTGTTTTTT
CASTHGGGRTGELFF
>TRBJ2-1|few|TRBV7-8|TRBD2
TGTGCCAGCAGCTTAGCCCGGTTAGCGGGGCCCCTGAATGAGCAGTTCTTC
CASSLARLAGPLNEQFF
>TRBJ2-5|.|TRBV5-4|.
TGTGCCAGCAGCTTGGGGGCCCCAGGGGAGACCCAGTACTTC
CASSLGAPGETQYF
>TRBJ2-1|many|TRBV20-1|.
TGCAGTGCTGGCCCCCTCAATGAGCAGTTCTTC
CSAGPLNEQFF
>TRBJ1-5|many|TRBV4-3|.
TGCGCCAGCAGCCCCGGGGCTTGGAGCAATCAGCCCCAGCATTTT
CASSPGAWSNQPQHF
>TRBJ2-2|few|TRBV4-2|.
TGTGCCAGCAGCCAAGATGGCAGTCTTTCCGGGGAGCTGTTTTTT
CASSQDGSLSGELFF
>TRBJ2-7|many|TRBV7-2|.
TGTGCCAGCAGCTTAGTGGTGGGATTGGACTACGAGCAGTACTTC
CASSLVVGLDYEQYF
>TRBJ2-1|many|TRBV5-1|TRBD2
TGCGCCAGCAGTTTTTCGGGGGGAGATGAGCAGTTCTTC
CASSFSGGDEQFF
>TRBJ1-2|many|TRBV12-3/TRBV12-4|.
TGTGCCAGCAGCCCGGGGCAGTTCGGCTACACCTTC
CASSPGQFGYTF
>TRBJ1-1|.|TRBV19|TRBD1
TGTGCCAGTAGTGGCTTACCGGGACAGGGGCGACCTGAAGCTTTCTTT
CASSGLPGQGRPEAFF
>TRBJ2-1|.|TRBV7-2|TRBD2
TGTGCCAGCAGCTTAATTCGCGGGAGAACCTACAATGAGCAGTTCTTC
CASSLIRGRTYNEQFF